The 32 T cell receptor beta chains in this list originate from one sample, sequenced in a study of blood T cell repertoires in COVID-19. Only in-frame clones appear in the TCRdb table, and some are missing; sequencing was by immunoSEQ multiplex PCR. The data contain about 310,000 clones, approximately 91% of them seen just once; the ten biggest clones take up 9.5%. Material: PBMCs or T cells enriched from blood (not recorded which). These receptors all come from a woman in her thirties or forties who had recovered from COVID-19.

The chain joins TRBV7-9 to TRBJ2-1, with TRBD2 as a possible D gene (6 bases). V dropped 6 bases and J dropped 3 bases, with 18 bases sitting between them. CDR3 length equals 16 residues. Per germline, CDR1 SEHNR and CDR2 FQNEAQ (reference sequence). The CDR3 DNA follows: TGTGCCAGCAGTCGAACCGGGACTGGGAGCTACAATGAGCAGTTCTTC. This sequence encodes CASSRTGTGSYNEQFF.

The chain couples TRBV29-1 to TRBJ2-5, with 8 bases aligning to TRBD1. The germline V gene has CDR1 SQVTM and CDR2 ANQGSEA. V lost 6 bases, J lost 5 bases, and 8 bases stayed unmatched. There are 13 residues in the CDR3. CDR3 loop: CSVGSGGRETQYF. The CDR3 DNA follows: TGCAGCGTGGGGTCAGGGGGCCGGGAGACCCAGTACTTC.

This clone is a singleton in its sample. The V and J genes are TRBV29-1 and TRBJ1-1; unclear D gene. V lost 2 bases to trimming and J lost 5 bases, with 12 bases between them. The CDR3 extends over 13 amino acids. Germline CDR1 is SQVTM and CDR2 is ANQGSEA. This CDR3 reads CSVEYASRTEAFF. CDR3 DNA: TGCAGCGTTGAATACGCATCGCGTACTGAAGCTTTCTTT.

CDR3 sequence (DNA): TGTGCCAGCAGCTGGGAGACTAGTTTCTTTGACACCGGGGAGCTGTTTTTT. Its protein is CASSWETSFFDTGELFF. This chain joins TRBV7-9 and TRBJ2-2, with D tentatively TRBD2 (6 bases). V was shortened by 4 bases and J by 3 bases, with 18 bases between the two germline ends. The CDR3 extends over 17 amino acids. The germline V gene encodes CDR1 SEHNR and CDR2 FQNEAQ (reference sequence).

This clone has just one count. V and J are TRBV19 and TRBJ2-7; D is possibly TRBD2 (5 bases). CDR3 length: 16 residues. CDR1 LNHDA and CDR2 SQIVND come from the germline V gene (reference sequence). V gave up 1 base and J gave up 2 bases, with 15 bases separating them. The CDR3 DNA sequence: TGTGCCAGTAGTATAGGGCGGGCAGTGCCCGCCTACGAGCAGTACTTC. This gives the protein CASSIGRAVPAYEQYF.

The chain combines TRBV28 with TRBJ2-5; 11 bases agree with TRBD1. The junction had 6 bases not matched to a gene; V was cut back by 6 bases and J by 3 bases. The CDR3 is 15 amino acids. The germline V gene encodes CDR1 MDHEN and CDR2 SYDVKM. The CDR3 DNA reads TGTGCCAGCAGCTCGCCGGGACAGGGGGAAGAGACCCAGTACTTC. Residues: CASSSPGQGEETQYF.

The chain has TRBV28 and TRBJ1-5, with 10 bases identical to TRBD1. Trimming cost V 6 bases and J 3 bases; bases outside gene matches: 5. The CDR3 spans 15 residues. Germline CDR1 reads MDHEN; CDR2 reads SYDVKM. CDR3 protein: CASSRDRGPNQPQHF. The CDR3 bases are TGTGCCAGCAGCCGCGACAGGGGGCCCAATCAGCCCCAGCATTTT.

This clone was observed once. CDR3 sequence: CASRPRLAGGQGTGELFF. DNA of the CDR3: TGTGCCAGCAGACCAAGACTAGCGGGGGGGCAGGGCACCGGGGAGCTGTTTTTT. The V and J genes are TRBV7-6 and TRBJ2-2; the match to TRBD2 covers 14 bases. V gave up 6 bases and J gave up 4 bases; unmatched junction bases: 10. This CDR3 spans 18 amino acids. The germline CDR1 and CDR2 sequences are SGHVS and FNYEAQ.

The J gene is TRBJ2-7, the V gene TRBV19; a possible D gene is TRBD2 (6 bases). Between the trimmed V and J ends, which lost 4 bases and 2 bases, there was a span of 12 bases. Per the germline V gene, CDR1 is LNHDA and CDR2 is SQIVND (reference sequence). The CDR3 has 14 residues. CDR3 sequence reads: CASSRSGTPYEQYF. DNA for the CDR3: TGTGCCAGTAGTAGATCTGGGACTCCCTACGAGCAGTACTTC.

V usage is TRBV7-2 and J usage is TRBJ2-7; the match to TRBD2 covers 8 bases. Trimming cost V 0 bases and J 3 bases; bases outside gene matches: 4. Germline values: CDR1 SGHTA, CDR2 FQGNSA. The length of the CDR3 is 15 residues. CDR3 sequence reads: CASSLARGVLYEQYF. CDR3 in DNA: TGTGCCAGCAGCTTAGCGCGGGGGGTCCTCTACGAGCAGTACTTC.

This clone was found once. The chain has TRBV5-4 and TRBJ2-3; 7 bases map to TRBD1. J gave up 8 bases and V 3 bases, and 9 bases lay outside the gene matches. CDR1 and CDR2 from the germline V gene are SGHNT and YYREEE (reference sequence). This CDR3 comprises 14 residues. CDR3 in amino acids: CASSWDRDFSTQYF. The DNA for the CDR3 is TGTGCCAGCAGCTGGGACAGAGATTTCTCTACGCAGTATTTT.

Here the CDR3 reads CASSLSDSSYEQYF. CDR3 bases: TGTGCCAGCTCACTATCGGACAGCTCCTACGAGCAGTACTTC. The V and J genes are TRBV18 and TRBJ2-7; D might be TRBD1 (6 bases). Looked up from germline, CDR1 is KGHSH and CDR2 is LQKENI. The V gene lost 4 bases and the J gene lost 0 bases, with 10 bases spanning the gap. The CDR3 sequence is 14 residues long.

CDR3 nucleotides: TGTGCCAGCAGCCCTACGACAGGGAAAGCTTTCTTT. Protein: CASSPTTGKAFF. The chain carries TRBV7-8 and TRBJ1-1; 7 bases are a match to TRBD1. The CDR3 sequence is 12 residues long. With V trimmed by 5 bases and J by 9 bases, 6 bases remained unmatched. Germline V CDR1 and CDR2: SGHVS, FQNEAQ.

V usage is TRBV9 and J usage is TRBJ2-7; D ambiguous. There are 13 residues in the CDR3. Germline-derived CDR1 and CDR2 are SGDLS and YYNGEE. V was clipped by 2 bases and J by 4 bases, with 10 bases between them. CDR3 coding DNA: TGTGCCAGCAGCGTTGGATCTAGATACGAGCAGTACTTC. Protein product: CASSVGSRYEQYF.

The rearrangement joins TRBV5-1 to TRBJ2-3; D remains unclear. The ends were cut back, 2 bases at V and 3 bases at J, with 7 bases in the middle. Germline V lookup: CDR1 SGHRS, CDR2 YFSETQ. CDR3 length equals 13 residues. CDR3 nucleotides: TGCGCCAGCAGCTTCTACCTTACAGATACGCAGTATTTT. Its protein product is CASSFYLTDTQYF.

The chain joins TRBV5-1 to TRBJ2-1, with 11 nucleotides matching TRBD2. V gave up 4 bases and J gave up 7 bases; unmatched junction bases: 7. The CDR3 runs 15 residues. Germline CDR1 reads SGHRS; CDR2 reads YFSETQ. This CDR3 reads CASSPLAGGTNEQFF. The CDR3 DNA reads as TGCGCCAGCAGCCCCCTAGCGGGGGGAACGAATGAGCAGTTCTTC.

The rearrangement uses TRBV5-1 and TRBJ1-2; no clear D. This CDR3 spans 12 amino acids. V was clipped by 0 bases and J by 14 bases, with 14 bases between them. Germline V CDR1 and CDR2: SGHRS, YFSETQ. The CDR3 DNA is TGCGCCAGCAGCTTGGATCGATGGGCGTGGACCTTC. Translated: CASSLDRWAWTF.

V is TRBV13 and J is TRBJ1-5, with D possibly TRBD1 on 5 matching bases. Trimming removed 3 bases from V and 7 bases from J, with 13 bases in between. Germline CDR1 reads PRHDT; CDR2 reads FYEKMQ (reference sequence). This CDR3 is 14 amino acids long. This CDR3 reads CASSFRGEGQPQHF. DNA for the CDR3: TGTGCCAGCAGCTTCCGGGGGGAAGGGCAGCCCCAGCATTTT.

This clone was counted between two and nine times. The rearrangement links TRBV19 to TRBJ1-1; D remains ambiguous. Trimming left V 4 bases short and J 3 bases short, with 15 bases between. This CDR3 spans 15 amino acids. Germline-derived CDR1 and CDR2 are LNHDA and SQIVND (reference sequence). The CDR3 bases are TGTGCCAGTAGTAGAAATGGACTACCGTACACTGAAGCTTTCTTT. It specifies CASSRNGLPYTEAFF.

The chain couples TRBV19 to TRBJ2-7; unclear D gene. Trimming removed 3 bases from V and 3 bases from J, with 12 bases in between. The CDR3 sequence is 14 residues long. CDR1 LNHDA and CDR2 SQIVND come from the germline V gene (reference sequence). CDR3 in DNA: TGTGCCAGTAGTATTGGATATGGCGGCTACGAGCAGTACTTC. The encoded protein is CASSIGYGGYEQYF.

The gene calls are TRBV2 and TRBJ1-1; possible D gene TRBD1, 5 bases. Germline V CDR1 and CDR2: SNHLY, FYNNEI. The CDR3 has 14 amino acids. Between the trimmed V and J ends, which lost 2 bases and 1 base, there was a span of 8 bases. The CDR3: CASSEWRGNTEAFF. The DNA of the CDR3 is TGTGCCAGCAGTGAATGGAGGGGGAACACTGAAGCTTTCTTT.

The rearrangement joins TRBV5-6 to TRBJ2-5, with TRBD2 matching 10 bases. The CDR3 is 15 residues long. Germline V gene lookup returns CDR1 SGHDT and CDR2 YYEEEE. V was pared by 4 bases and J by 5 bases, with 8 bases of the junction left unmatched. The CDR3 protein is CASSPRTSGWETQYF. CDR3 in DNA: TGTGCCAGCAGCCCCCGGACTAGCGGTTGGGAGACCCAGTACTTC.

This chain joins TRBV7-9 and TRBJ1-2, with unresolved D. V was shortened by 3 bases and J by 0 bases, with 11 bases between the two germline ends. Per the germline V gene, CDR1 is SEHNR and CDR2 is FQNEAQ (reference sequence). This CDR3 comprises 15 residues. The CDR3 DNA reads TGTGCCAGCAGCTTGGTGGCAGGCCCTAACTATGGCTACACCTTC. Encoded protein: CASSLVAGPNYGYTF.

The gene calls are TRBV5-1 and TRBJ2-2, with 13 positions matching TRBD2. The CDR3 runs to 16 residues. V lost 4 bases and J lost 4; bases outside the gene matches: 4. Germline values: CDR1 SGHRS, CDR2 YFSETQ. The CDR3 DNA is TGCGCCAGCAGCCTGGGACTAGCGGGGACCACCGGGGAGCTGTTTTTT. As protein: CASSLGLAGTTGELFF. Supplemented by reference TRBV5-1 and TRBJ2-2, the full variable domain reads KAGVTQTPRYLIKTRGQQVTLSCSPISGHRSVSWYQQTPGQGLQFLFEYFSETQRNKGNFPGRFSGRQFSNSRSEMNVSTLELGDSALYLCASSLGLAGTTGELFFGEGSRLTVL.

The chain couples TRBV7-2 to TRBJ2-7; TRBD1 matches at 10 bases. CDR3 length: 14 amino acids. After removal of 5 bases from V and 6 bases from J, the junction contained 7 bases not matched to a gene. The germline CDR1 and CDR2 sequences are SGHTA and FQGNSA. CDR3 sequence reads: CASSARQGAFEQYF. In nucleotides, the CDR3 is TGTGCCAGCAGCGCCCGACAGGGGGCGTTCGAGCAGTACTTC. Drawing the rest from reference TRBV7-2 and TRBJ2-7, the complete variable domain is GAGVSQSPSNKVTEKGKDVELRCDPISGHTALYWYRQSLGQGLEFLIYFQGNSAPDKSGLPSDRFSAERTGGSVSTLTIQRTQQEDSAVYLCASSARQGAFEQYFGPGTRLTVT.

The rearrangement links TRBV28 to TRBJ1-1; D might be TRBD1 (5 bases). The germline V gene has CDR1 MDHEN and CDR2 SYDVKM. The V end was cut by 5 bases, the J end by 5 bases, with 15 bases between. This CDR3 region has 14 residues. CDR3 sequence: CASSPTWGGTEAFF. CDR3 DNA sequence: TGTGCCAGCAGTCCGACTTGGGGGGGGACTGAAGCTTTCTTT.

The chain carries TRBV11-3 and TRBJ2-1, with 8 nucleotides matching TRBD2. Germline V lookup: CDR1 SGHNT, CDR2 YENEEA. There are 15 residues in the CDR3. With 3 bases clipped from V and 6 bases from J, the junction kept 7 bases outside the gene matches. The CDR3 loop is CASSLVTSGLNEQFF. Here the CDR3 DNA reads TGTGCCAGCAGCTTGGTCACTAGCGGTCTCAATGAGCAGTTCTTC.

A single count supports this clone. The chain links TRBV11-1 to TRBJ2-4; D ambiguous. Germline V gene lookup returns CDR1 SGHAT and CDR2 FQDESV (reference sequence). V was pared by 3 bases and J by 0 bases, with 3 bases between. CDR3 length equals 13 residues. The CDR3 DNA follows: TGTGCCAGCAGCTTGGCAGCCAAAAACATTCAGTACTTC. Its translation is CASSLAAKNIQYF.

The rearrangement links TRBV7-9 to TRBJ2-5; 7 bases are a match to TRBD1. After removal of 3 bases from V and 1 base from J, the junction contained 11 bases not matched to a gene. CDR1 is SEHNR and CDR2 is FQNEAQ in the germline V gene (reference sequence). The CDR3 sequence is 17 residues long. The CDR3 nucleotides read TGTGCCAGCAGCTTTCCGCAGTCGGGACAGCCCCAAGAGACCCAGTACTTC. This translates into CASSFPQSGQPQETQYF.

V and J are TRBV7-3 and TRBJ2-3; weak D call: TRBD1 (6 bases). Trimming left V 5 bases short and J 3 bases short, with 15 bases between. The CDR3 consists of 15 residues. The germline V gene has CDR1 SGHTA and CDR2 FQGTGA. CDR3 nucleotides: TGTGCCAGCAGCCCCAAACGTCAGGGGACAGATACGCAGTATTTT. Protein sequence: CASSPKRQGTDTQYF.

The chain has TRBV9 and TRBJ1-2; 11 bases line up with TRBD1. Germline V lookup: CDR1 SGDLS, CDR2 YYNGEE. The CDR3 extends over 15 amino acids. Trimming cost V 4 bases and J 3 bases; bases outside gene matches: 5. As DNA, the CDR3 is TGTGCCAGCAGCATCCGGACAGGGGGCGACTATGGCTACACCTTC. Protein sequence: CASSIRTGGDYGYTF.

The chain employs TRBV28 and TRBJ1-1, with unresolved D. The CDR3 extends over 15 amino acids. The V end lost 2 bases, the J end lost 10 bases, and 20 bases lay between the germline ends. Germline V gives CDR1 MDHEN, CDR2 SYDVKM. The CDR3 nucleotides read TGTGCCAGCAGTTTACACCTTCGGGTGGCTCGCGGAGCTTTCTTT. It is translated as CASSLHLRVARGAFF.